These 23 T cell receptor beta chains were sequenced from one sample in a study of blood T cell repertoires in COVID-19. Libraries were prepared by immunoSEQ multiplex PCR; TCRdb keeps only in-frame clonotypes and omits some of them. The sample records 200,000 to 250,000 clones, roughly 84% being singletons. Sequencing used peripheral blood. The receptors derive from a woman over 75 with acute or convalescent COVID-19.

This sequence joins TRBV5-1 and TRBJ1-1, with D maybe TRBD1 (5 bases). Germline-derived CDR1 and CDR2 are SGHRS and YFSETQ. There are 13 residues in the CDR3. V lost 2 bases and J 2 bases, leaving 7 bases between the germline ends. In DNA form, the CDR3 reads TGCGCCAGCAGCTTAAGGGGAAACACTGAAGCTTTCTTT. It codes for CASSLRGNTEAFF.

This chain uses TRBV2 with TRBJ1-2; D is unresolved. This CDR3 comprises 11 residues. V was shortened by 2 bases and J by 13 bases, with 11 bases between the two germline ends. CDR1 is SNHLY, CDR2 FYNNEI, per germline. The DNA of the CDR3 is TGTGCCAGCAGTGAACCGATGGCTGGCACCTTC. Amino acid sequence: CASSEPMAGTF.

The table lists this clone with a few counts. The chain combines TRBV30 with TRBJ1-2; 7 nucleotides match TRBD1. The CDR3 is 15 residues long. Trimming at V came to 7 bases and at J to 4 bases, leaving 15 bases not matched to a gene. The germline CDR1 and CDR2 sequences are GTSNPN and SVGIG (reference sequence). CDR3 sequence: CASGEGGRDSYGYTF. In DNA, the CDR3 is TGTGCCTCCGGTGAAGGGGGCAGGGATTCCTATGGCTACACCTTC. Combining the CDR3 with reference TRBV30 and TRBJ1-2 gives the whole variable domain SQTIHQWPATLVQPVGSPLSLECTVEGTSNPNLYWYRQAAGRGLQLLFYSVGIGQISSEVPQNLSASRPQDRQFILSSKKLLLSDSGFYLCASGEGGRDSYGYTFGSGTRLTVV.

A few counts support this clone. The chain is built from TRBV19 and TRBJ2-2; 7 bases align to TRBD1. CDR3 length: 15 amino acids. In germline, CDR1 is LNHDA, CDR2 SQIVND (reference sequence). Trimming cost V 4 bases and J 0 bases; bases outside gene matches: 2. CDR3: CASSTGTANTGELFF. In DNA, the CDR3 is TGTGCCAGTAGTACCGGGACAGCGAACACCGGGGAGCTGTTTTTT.

The V gene is TRBV28, the J gene TRBJ1-2, with a tentative D call TRBD1 (5 bases). Trimming cost V 5 bases and J 4 bases, with 14 bases left between them. CDR3 length: 14 residues. Germline assignment: CDR1 MDHEN and CDR2 SYDVKM. CDR3 sequence reads: CASSPGGRVYGYTF. The CDR3 nucleotides read TGTGCCAGCAGTCCCGGGGGGAGGGTCTATGGCTACACCTTC.

This clone was seen once. The chain uses TRBV5-1 and TRBJ2-7; D possibly corresponds to TRBD2 (6 bases). V was cut by 0 bases and J by 3 bases, with 13 bases left in between. The CDR3 extends over 15 amino acids. The germline V gene has CDR1 SGHRS and CDR2 YFSETQ. CDR3 protein: CASSLAGENRYEQYF. In DNA, the CDR3 is TGCGCCAGCAGCTTGGCGGGGGAGAATCGCTACGAGCAGTACTTC.

The J gene is TRBJ2-7, the V gene TRBV5-1, with TRBD2 matching 8 bases. The V gene end was trimmed by 4 bases and the J gene end by 7 bases; junction bases not matched to a gene: 13. Germline V CDR1 and CDR2: SGHRS, YFSETQ. CDR3 size: 15 residues. Written as DNA, the CDR3 is TGCGCCAGCAGCCAGATAGCGGGGCCGGCACAGGAGCAGTACTTC. It translates to CASSQIAGPAQEQYF.

This clone was picked up a small number of times. Other DNA sequences in the same sample also yield this CDR3. This chain uses TRBV9 with TRBJ1-6, with a weak D call TRBD1 (5 bases). The CDR3 has 16 amino acids. Germline values: CDR1 SGDLS, CDR2 YYNGEE. V lost 0 bases, J lost 4 bases, and 11 bases lay in between. The CDR3 DNA is TGTGCCAGCAGCGTAGGGGCGGGGGGTTATAATTCACCCCTCCACTTT. The encoded protein is CASSVGAGGYNSPLHF.

The V gene is TRBV11-2, the J gene TRBJ2-1; 12 bases align to TRBD2. The CDR3 is made up of 15 amino acids. Germline CDR1 is SGHAT and CDR2 is FQNNGV. The junction had 4 bases not matched to a gene; V was cut back by 5 bases and J by 5 bases. As DNA, the CDR3 is TGTGCCAGCAGCCCCGGACTAGCGGGGAACAATGAGCAGTTCTTC. Amino acids: CASSPGLAGNNEQFF. Filled out from reference TRBV11-2 and TRBJ2-1, the complete variable domain reads EAGVAQSPRYKIIEKRQSVAFWCNPISGHATLYWYQQILGQGPKLLIQFQNNGVVDDSQLPKDRFSAERLKGVDSTLKIQPAKLEDSAVYLCASSPGLAGNNEQFFGPGTRLTVL.

The chain couples TRBV10-3 to TRBJ2-2, with D possibly matching TRBD1 (6 bases). V lost 0 bases, J lost 6 bases, and 8 bases lay in between. The germline gives CDR1 ENHRY, CDR2 SYGVKD. This CDR3 region has 14 residues. The CDR3 sequence: CAISESGQPGELFF. The CDR3 bases are TGTGCCATCAGTGAGTCCGGACAGCCCGGGGAGCTGTTTTTT.

This chain links TRBV12-3 or TRBV12-4 with TRBJ1-2; 9 nucleotides agree with TRBD1. The CDR3 is made up of 13 amino acids. V lost 8 bases to trimming and J lost 4 bases; unmatched junction nucleotides: 5. This chain's CDR3 is CASGDRVTYGYTF. The CDR3 DNA sequence: TGTGCCAGCGGGGACAGGGTGACCTATGGCTACACCTTC.

The genes are TRBV15 and TRBJ1-2, with D possibly matching TRBD1 (5 bases). The ends were cut back, 6 bases at V and 4 bases at J, with 12 bases in the middle. CDR1 and CDR2 from the germline V gene are LNHNV and YYDKDF (reference sequence). The CDR3 length is 13 residues. CDR3 region: CATSGGEGYGYTF. DNA for the CDR3: TGTGCCACCAGTGGGGGGGAGGGCTATGGCTACACCTTC.

The gene calls are TRBV7-9 and TRBJ2-1, with 7 bases aligning to TRBD1. Germline V lookup: CDR1 SEHNR, CDR2 FQNEAQ (reference sequence). The CDR3 totals 14 residues. Unmatched junction bases numbered 5, after V lost 4 bases and J lost 5 bases. The CDR3 region has the DNA TGTGCCAGCAGCTATGACAGGGTGGACAATGAGCAGTTCTTC. Encoded protein: CASSYDRVDNEQFF.

The gene calls are TRBV6-6 and TRBJ1-5; D might be TRBD1 (6 bases). CDR1 is MNHNY, CDR2 SVGAGI, per germline (reference sequence). There are 14 residues in the CDR3. The V end lost 4 bases, the J end lost 3 bases, and 10 bases lay between the germline ends. The CDR3 loop reads CASSSGVANQPQHF. The CDR3 DNA is TGTGCCAGCAGTTCAGGGGTGGCCAATCAGCCCCAGCATTTT.

This clone was found a few times. The J gene is TRBJ1-1, the V gene TRBV7-2; 7 bases match TRBD1. Trimming at V came to 6 bases and at J to 3 bases, leaving 10 bases not matched to a gene. Germline V gene data show CDR1 as SGHTA and CDR2 as FQGNSA. CDR3 length: 15 residues. CDR3 loop: CASRHTGVFDTEAFF. The CDR3 DNA is TGTGCCAGCAGACATACAGGGGTATTCGACACTGAAGCTTTCTTT.

The rearrangement links TRBV5-1 to TRBJ1-5; TRBD1 matches at 7 bases. Trimming removed 0 bases from V and 4 bases from J; junction bases left unmatched: 4. CDR3 length: 15 residues. Germline V gene data show CDR1 as SGHRS and CDR2 as YFSETQ. CDR3 sequence: CASSLEGGVNQPQHF. DNA of the CDR3: TGCGCCAGCAGCTTGGAAGGGGGCGTGAATCAGCCCCAGCATTTT.

In the case of this clone: Mismatch with germline at one junction end may stem from a read error. The chain recombines TRBV5-1 with TRBJ1-2; 10 nucleotides match TRBD1. Germline CDR1 is SGHRS and CDR2 is YFSETQ. The length of the CDR3 is 13 residues. CDR3 protein: CANSLGQGTGYTF. In nucleotides, the CDR3 is TGCGCCAACAGCTTGGGACAGGGGACGGGCTACACCTTC.

The chain joins TRBV7-2 to TRBJ2-1; 8 bases match TRBD1. V gave up 1 base and J gave up 8 bases; unmatched junction bases: 7. The germline CDR1 and CDR2 sequences are SGHTA and FQGNSA. The CDR3 loop spans 15 amino acids. The CDR3 is CASSLGQGALDEQFF. As DNA, the CDR3 is TGTGCCAGCAGCTTAGGGCAGGGGGCTTTAGATGAGCAGTTCTTC.

The chain has TRBV27 and TRBJ1-5; maybe TRBD1 (5 bases). Germline CDR1 and CDR2: MNHEY and SMNVEV (reference sequence). This CDR3 spans 13 amino acids. V lost 6 bases, J lost 2 bases, and 8 bases lay in between. Written as DNA, the CDR3 is TGTGCCAGCAGCAGGGTTGGCAATCAGCCCCAGCATTTT. As protein: CASSRVGNQPQHF.

The V gene is TRBV7-8, the J gene TRBJ2-5; D unresolved. The CDR3 consists of 13 residues. Germline assignment: CDR1 SGHVS and CDR2 FQNEAQ. The germline V and J ends were trimmed by 2 bases and 2 bases, with 6 bases remaining between them. The CDR3 nucleotides read TGTGCCAGCAGCTTACTAGATCAAGAGACCCAGTACTTC. This codes for CASSLLDQETQYF.

This clone was seen a handful of times. The chain carries TRBV20-1 and TRBJ2-5; 9 positions agree with TRBD1. From germline, CDR1 is DFQATT and CDR2 SNEGSKA (reference sequence). J gave up 0 bases and V 4 bases, and 6 bases lay outside the gene matches. This CDR3 has 15 amino acids. The CDR3, as DNA: TGCAGTGCTACTGACAGGGGGACCTACCAAGAGACCCAGTACTTC. As protein: CSATDRGTYQETQYF.

V and J are TRBV19 and TRBJ1-4; unclear D gene. The CDR3 is 12 amino acids. Trimming removed 5 bases at V and 4 bases at J, with 5 bases between. Germline values: CDR1 LNHDA, CDR2 SQIVND (reference sequence). The CDR3: CASSAINEKLFF. The CDR3, as DNA: TGTGCCAGTAGTGCTATTAATGAAAAACTGTTTTTT.

V gene TRBV3-1 (or the pseudogene TRBV3-2) combines with J gene TRBJ1-1; D gene unclear. The CDR3 totals 14 residues. Germline assignment: CDR1 LGHDT and CDR2 YNNKEL (reference sequence). V lost 2 bases and J lost 4, with 11 bases in between. Here the CDR3 DNA reads TGTGCCAGCAGCCAAAAGGGAGTAGGCACTGAAGCTTTCTTT. It translates to CASSQKGVGTEAFF.